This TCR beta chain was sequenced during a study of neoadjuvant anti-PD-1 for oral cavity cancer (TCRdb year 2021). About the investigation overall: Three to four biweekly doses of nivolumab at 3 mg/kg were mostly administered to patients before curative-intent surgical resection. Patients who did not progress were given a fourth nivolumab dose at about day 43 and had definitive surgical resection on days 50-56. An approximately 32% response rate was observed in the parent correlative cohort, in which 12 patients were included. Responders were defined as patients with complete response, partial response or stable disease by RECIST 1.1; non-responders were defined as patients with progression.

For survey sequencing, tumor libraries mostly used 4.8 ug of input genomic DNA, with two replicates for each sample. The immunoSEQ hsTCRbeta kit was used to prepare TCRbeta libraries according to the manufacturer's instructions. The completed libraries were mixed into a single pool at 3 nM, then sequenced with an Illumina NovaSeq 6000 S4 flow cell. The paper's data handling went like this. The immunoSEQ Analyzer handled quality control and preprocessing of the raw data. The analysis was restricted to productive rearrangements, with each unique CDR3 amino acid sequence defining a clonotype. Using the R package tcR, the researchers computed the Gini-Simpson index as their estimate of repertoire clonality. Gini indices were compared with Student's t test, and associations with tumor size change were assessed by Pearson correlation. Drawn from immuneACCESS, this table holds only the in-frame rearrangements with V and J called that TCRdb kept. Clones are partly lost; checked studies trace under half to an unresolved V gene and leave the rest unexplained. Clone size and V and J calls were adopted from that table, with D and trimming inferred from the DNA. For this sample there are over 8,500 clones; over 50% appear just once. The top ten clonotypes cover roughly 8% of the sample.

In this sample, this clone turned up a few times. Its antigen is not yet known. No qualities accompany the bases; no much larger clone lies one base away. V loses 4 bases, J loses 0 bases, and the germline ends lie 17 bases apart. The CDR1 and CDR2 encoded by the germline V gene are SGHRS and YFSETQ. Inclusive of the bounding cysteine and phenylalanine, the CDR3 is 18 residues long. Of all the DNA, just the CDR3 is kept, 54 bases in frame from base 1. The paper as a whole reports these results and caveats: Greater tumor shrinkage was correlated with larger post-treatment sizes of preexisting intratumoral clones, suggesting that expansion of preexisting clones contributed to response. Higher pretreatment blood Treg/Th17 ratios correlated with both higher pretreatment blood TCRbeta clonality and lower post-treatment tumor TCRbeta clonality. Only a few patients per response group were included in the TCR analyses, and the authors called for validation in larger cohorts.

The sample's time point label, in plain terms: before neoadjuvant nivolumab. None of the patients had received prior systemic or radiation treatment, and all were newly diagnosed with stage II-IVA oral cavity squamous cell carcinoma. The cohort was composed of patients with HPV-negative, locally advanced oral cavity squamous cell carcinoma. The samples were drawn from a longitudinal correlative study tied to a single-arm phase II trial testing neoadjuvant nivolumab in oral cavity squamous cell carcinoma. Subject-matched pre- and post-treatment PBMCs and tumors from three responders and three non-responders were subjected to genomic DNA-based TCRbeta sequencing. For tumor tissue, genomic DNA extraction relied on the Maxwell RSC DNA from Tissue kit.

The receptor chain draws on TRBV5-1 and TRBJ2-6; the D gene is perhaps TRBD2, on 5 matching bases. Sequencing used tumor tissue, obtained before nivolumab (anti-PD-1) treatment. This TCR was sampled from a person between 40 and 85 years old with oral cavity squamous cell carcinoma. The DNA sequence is TGCGCCAGCAGCCGTACTATCGGAGGCGTCTCTGGGGCCAACGTCCTGACTTTC. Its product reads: CASSRTIGGVSGANVLTF.